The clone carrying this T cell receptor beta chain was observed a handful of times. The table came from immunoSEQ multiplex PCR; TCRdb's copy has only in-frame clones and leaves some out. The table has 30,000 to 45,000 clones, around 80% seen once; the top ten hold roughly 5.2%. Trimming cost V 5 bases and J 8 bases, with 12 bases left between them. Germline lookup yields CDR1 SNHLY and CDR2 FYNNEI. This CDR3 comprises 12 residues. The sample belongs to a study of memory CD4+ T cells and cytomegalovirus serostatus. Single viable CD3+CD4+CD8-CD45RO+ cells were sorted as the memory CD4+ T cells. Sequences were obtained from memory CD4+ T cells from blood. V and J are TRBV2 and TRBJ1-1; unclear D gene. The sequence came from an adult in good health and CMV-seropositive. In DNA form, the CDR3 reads TGTGCCAGCAGTTCCGGGTTGGGGGAAGCTTTCTTT. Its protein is CASSSGLGEAFF. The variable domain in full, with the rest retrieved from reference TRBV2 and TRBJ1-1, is EPEVTQTPSHQVTQMGQEVILRCVPISNHLYFYWYRQILGQKVEFLVSFYNNEISEKSEIFDDQFSVERPDGSNFTLKIRSTKLEDSAMYFCASSSGLGEAFFGQGTRLTVV.